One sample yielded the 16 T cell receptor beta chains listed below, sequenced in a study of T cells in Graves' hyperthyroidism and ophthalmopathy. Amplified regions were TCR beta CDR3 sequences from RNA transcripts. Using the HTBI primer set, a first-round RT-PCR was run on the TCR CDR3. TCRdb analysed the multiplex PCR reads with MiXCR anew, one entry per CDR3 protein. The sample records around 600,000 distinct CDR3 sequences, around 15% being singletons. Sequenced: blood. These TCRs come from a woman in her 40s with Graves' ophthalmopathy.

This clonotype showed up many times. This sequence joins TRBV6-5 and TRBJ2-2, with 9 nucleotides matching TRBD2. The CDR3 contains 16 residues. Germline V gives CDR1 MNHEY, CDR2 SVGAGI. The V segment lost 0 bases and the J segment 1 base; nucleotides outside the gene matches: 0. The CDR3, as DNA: TGTGCCAGCAGTTACTCGACTAGCGGGAACACCGGGGAGCTGTTTTTT. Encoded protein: CASSYSTSGNTGELFF.

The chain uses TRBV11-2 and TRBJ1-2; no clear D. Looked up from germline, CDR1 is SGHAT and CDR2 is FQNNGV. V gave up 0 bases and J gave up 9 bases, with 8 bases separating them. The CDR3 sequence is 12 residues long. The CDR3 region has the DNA TGTGCCAGCAGCTTAGATACCGTGAGCTACACCTTC. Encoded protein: CASSLDTVSYTF.

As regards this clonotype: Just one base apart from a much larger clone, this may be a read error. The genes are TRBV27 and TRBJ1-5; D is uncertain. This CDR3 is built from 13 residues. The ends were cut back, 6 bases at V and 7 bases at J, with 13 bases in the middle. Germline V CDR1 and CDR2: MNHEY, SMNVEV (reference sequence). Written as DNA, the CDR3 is TGTGCCAGCAGATCCTACACGGAACAGCCCCAGCATTTT. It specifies CASRSYTEQPQHF.

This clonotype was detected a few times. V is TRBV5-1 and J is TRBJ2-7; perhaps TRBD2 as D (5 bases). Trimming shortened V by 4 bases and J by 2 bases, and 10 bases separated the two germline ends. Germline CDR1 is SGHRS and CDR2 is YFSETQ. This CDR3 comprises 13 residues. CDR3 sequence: CASSRAATYEQYF. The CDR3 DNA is TGCGCCAGCAGCCGAGCGGCTACCTACGAGCAGTACTTC. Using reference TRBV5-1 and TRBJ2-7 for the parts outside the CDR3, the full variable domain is KAGVTQTPRYLIKTRGQQVTLSCSPISGHRSVSWYQQTPGQGLQFLFEYFSETQRNKGNFPGRFSGRQFSNSRSEMNVSTLELGDSALYLCASSRAATYEQYFGPGTRLTVT.

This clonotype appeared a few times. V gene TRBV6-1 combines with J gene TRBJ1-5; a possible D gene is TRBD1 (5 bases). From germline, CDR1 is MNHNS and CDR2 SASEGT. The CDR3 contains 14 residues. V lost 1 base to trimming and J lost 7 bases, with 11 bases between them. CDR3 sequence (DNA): TGTGCCAGCAGTGAAGGGCCAGGGCTGCAGCCCCAGCATTTT. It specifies CASSEGPGLQPQHF.

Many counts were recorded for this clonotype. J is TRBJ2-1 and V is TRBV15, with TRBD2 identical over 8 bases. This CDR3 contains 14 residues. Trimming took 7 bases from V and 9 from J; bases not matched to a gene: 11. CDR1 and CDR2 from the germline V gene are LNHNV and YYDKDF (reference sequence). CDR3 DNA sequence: TGTGCCACCATCCGAGCGGGAGAGTCGGTTGAGCAGTTCTTC. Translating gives CATIRAGESVEQFF.

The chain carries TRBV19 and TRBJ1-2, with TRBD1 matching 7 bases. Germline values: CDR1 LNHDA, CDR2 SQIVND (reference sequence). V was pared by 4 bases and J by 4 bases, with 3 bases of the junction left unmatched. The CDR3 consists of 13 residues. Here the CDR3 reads CASSTDRAYGYTF. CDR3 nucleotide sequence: TGTGCCAGTAGTACCGACAGGGCCTATGGCTACACCTTC.

CDR3 DNA sequence: TGTGCCAGCAGGGACGTAGAGACAGACTACACCGGGGAGCTGTTTTTT. It specifies CASRDVETDYTGELFF. V gene TRBV7-8 combines with J gene TRBJ2-2; possible D gene TRBD1, 5 bases. Trimming cost V 6 bases and J 3 bases, with 17 bases left between them. This CDR3 has 16 residues. Germline CDR1 SGHVS, CDR2 FQNEAQ.

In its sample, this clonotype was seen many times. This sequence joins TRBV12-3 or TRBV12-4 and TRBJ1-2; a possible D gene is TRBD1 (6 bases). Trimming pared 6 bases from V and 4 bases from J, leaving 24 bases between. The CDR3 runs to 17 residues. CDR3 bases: TGTGCCAGCAGCCCTGAAGTCTACTCCGGGACATCCTATGGCTACACCTTC. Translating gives CASSPEVYSGTSYGYTF.

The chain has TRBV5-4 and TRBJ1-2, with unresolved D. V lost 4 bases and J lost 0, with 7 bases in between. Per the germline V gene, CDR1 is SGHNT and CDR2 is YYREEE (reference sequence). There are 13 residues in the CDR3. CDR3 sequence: CASSRVPNYGYTF. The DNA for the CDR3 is TGTGCCAGCAGCCGAGTACCTAACTATGGCTACACCTTC.

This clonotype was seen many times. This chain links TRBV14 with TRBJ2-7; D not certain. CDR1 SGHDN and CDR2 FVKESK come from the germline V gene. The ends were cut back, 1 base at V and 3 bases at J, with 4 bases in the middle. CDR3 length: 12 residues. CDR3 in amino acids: CASSQVDYEQYF. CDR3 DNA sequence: TGTGCCAGCAGCCAAGTCGACTACGAGCAGTACTTC.

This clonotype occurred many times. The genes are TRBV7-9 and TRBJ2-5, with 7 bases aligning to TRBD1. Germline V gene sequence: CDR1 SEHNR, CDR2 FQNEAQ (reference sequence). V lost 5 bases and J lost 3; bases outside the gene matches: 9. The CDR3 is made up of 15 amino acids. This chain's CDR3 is CASSPPRTGEETQYF. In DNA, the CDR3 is TGTGCCAGCAGCCCCCCCCGGACAGGTGAAGAGACCCAGTACTTC.

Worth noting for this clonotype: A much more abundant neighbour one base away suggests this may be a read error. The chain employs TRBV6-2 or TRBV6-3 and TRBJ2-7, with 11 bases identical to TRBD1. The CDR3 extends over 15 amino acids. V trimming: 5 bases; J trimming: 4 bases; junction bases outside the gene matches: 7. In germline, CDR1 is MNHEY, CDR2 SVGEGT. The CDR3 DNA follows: TGTGCCAGCAGTACCCCCGGGACAGGGGGATACGAGCAGTACTTC. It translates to CASSTPGTGGYEQYF.

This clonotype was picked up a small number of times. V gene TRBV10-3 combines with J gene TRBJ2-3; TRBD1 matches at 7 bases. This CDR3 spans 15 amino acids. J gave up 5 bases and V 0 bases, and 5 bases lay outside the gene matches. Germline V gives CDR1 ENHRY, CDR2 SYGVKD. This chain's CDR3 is CAISESGQSKDTQYF. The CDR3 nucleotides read TGTGCCATCAGTGAGTCGGGACAGAGTAAAGATACGCAGTATTTT.

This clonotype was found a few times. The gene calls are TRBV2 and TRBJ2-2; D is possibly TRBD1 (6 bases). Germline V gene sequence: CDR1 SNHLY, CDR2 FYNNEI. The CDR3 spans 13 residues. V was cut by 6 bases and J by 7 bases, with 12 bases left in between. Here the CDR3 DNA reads TGTGCCAGCAGCGGCGTAGGGGGCGGGGAGCTGTTTTTT. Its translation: CASSGVGGGELFF.

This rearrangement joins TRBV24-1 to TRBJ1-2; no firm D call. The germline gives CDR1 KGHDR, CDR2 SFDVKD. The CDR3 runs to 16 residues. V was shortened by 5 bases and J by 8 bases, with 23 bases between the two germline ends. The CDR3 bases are TGTGCCACCAGTGGAGCCCCCCAGTTCGGGGTTTACGGCTACACCTTC. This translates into CATSGAPQFGVYGYTF.